The clone carrying this T cell receptor beta chain was seen a few times. Its antigen remains unidentified. Sorting from PBMCs produced CD4+ and CD8+ T cells. The sample originates from a study of CD8+ T cells in alopecia areata. CDR3 length equals 15 residues. V was pared by 3 bases and J by 7 bases, with 5 bases of the junction left unmatched. CDR1 and CDR2 (germline): LNHDA, SQIVND (reference sequence). The study's findings and limits: Sharing of TCR sequences between patients (possibly for HLA-related reasons) was less clear than in mice. Lesional tissue from the scalp (especially in alopecia totalis/universalis) showed higher clonality than normal scalp. Normal-skin resident alphabeta T cells also appear among scalp sample sequences.

Once RNA had been extracted, it was reverse transcribed into cDNA to act as the sequencing template. Libraries were prepared by immunoSEQ multiplex PCR; TCRdb keeps only in-frame clonotypes and omits some of them. The table lists roughly 140,000 clones, around two thirds of them singletons. The sequence derives from a human donor in good health. The material sequenced was CD8+ T cells sorted from blood. The chain links TRBV19 to TRBJ2-1; 11 nucleotides agree with TRBD2. The CDR3 loop is CASSIGASGRNEQFF. In DNA form, the CDR3 reads TGTGCCAGTAGTATCGGGGCTAGCGGGAGGAATGAGCAGTTCTTC.